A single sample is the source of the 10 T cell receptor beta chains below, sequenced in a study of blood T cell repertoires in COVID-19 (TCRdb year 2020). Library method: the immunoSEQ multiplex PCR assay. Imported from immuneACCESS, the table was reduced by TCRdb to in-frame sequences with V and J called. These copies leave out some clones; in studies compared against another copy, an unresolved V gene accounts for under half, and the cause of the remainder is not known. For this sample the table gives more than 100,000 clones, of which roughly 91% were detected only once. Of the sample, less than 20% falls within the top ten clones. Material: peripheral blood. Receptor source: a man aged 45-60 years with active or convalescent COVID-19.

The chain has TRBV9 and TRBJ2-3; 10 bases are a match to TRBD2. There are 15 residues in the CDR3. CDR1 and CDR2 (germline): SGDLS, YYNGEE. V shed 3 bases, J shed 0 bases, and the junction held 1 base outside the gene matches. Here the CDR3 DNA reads TGTGCCAGCAGCGCGGGACTAGCGAGCACAGATACGCAGTATTTT. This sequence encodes CASSAGLASTDTQYF.

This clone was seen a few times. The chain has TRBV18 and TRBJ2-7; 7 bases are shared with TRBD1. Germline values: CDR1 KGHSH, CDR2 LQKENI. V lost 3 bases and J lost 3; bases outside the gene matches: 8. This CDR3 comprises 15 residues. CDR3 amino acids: CASSPRQGLLYEQYF. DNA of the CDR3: TGTGCCAGCTCACCGCGACAGGGTCTGCTCTACGAGCAGTACTTC. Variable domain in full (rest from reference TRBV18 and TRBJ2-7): NAGVMQNPRHLVRRRGQEARLRCSPMKGHSHVYWYRQLPEEGLKFMVYLQKENIIDESGMPKERFSAEFPKEGPSILRIQQVVRGDSAAYFCASSPRQGLLYEQYFGPGTRLTVT.

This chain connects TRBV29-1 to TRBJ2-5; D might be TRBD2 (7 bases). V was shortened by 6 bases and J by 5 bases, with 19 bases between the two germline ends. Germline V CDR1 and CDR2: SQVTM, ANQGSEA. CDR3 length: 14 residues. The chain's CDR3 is CSVSHGRGGETQYF. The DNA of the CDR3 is TGCAGCGTGTCCCACGGCAGGGGAGGGGAGACCCAGTACTTC.

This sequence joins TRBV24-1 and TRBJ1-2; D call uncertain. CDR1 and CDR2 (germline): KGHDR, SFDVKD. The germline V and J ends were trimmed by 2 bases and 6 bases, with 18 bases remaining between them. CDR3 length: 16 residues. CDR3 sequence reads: CATSDSLAGQRDGYTF. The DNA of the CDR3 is TGTGCCACCAGTGATTCTCTAGCGGGCCAGAGGGATGGCTACACCTTC.

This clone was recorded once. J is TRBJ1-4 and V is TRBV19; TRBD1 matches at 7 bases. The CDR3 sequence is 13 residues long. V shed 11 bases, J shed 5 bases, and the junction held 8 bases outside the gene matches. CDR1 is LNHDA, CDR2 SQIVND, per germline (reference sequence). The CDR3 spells CACARDRNEKLFF. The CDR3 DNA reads TGTGCCTGCGCACGGGACAGAAATGAAAAACTGTTTTTT.

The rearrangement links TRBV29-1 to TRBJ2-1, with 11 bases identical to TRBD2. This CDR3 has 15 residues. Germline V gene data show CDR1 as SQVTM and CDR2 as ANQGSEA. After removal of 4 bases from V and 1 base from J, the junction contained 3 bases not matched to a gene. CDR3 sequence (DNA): TGCAGCGTTGGGGGACTAGCGGATTCCTACAATGAGCAGTTCTTC. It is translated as CSVGGLADSYNEQFF.

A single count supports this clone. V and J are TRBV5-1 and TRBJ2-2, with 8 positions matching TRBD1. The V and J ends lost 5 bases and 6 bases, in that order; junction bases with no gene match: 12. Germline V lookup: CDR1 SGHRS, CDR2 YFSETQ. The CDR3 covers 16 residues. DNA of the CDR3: TGCGCCAGCAGATCCGGCGTACAGGGGGTCGCCGGGGAGCTGTTTTTT. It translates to CASRSGVQGVAGELFF.

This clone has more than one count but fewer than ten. CDR3 sequence: CASSEQGARDGYTF. In nucleotides, the CDR3 is TGTGCCAGCAGTGAACAGGGGGCTCGGGATGGCTACACCTTC. This chain uses TRBV6-1 with TRBJ1-2; 8 nucleotides agree with TRBD1. Losses at the gene ends were 2 bases for V and 6 bases for J; bases not matched to a gene: 5. Germline V lookup: CDR1 MNHNS, CDR2 SASEGT. The CDR3 sequence is 14 residues long.

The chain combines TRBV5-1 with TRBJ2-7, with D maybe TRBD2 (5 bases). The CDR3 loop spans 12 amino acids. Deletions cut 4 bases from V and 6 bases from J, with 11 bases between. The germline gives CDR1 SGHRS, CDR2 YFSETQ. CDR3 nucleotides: TGCGCCAGCAGCGTTGAGGGTCTCGAGCAGTACTTC. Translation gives CASSVEGLEQYF.

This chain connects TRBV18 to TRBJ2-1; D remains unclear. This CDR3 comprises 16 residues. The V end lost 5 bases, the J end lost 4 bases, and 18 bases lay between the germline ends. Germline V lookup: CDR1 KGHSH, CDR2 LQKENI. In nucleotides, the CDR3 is TGTGCCAGCTCAACGAGCGCATCCACCTTTTACAATGAGCAGTTCTTC. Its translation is CASSTSASTFYNEQFF.